This paragraph reports one T cell receptor (beta chain). CDR1 is LGHNA, CDR2 YNFKEQ, per germline. The length of the CDR3 is 14 residues. V was pared by 0 bases and J by 0 bases, with 6 bases between. cDNA came from about 0.5 to 1 ug RNA primed by random hexamers. Amplification of the TCR beta CDR3 was carried out by immunoSEQ multiplex PCR, which spanned a total of 54 Vbeta and 13 Jbeta segments. TCRdb independently ran MiXCR on the immunoSEQ multiplex PCR reads; one entry per CDR3 protein. The sample shows more than 130,000 distinct CDR3 sequences, roughly 94% of them seen only once. These data come from a study of CD8 T cells in Susac syndrome.

The V gene is TRBV4-2, the J gene TRBJ2-7; D not certain. Source material: CD8+ T cells from PBMCs. This receptor was taken from a human donor in good health. The CDR3 reads CASSQDPGSYEQYF. In DNA, the CDR3 is TGTGCCAGCAGCCAAGATCCTGGCTCCTACGAGCAGTACTTC.